One sample yielded the 21 T cell receptor beta chains listed below, sequenced in a study of shared clonotypes between healthy human individuals. TCRdb's table, derived via immunoSEQ multiplex PCR, lists solely in-frame clones and lacks some. Here the sample spans under 1 million clones, approximately 96% being singletons. Naive CD8 cells were CD45RO-negative, positively selected for CCR7, excluding terminally differentiated effector memory CD45RA+ cells. Sequences were obtained from naive CD8+ T cells sorted from blood. These receptors were obtained from a young man in good health.

The rearrangement uses TRBV6-5 and TRBJ2-2, with 10 bases identical to TRBD2. This CDR3 is 16 amino acids long. From germline, CDR1 is MNHEY and CDR2 SVGAGI. V lost 0 bases, J lost 4 bases, and 2 bases stayed unmatched. The CDR3 region is CASSYSSGRLTGELFF. The CDR3 region has the DNA TGTGCCAGCAGTTACTCTAGCGGGAGGCTCACCGGGGAGCTGTTTTTT.

The rearrangement uses TRBV7-8 and TRBJ2-5; 7 bases line up with TRBD2. Germline values: CDR1 SGHVS, CDR2 FQNEAQ. CDR3 length: 17 amino acids. V lost 5 bases to trimming and J lost 0 bases; unmatched junction nucleotides: 12. The CDR3 reads CASSTEPAGVNQETQYF. CDR3 DNA sequence: TGTGCCAGCAGCACGGAACCGGCGGGGGTGAACCAAGAGACCCAGTACTTC.

The chain joins TRBV30 to TRBJ1-5; D ambiguous. Germline CDR1 reads GTSNPN; CDR2 reads SVGIG (reference sequence). V was trimmed by 7 bases and J by 7 bases, leaving 20 bases between them. The CDR3 covers 14 residues. CDR3 protein: CAFTLGIDGQPQHF. In nucleotides, the CDR3 is TGTGCCTTTACGCTAGGGATCGATGGGCAGCCCCAGCATTTT.

The chain combines TRBV9 with TRBJ2-7; D not certain. This CDR3 is built from 14 residues. V was cut by 0 bases and J by 2 bases, with 9 bases left in between. Germline V gene data show CDR1 as SGDLS and CDR2 as YYNGEE. In DNA form, the CDR3 reads TGTGCCAGCAGCGTAGAAGTTAGCCCCTACGAGCAGTACTTC. Translated, it gives CASSVEVSPYEQYF.

The chain is built from TRBV30 and TRBJ2-1, with D perhaps assigned TRBD1 or TRBD2 (5 bases each). Germline CDR1 and CDR2: GTSNPN and SVGIG (reference sequence). This CDR3 is built from 16 residues. The V gene lost 0 bases and the J gene lost 4 bases, with 16 bases spanning the gap. CDR3 nucleotides: TGTGCCTGGAGTGTATCCGGGACGGGGATTTACAATGAGCAGTTCTTC. The encoded protein is CAWSVSGTGIYNEQFF.

The chain joins TRBV6-5 to TRBJ2-5; D tentatively reads TRBD1 or TRBD2 (5 bases each). The CDR3 runs to 13 residues. Germline V lookup: CDR1 MNHEY, CDR2 SVGAGI. Trimming stripped 5 bases from V and 5 bases from J, with 12 bases between. CDR3: CASSTGRAETQYF. The CDR3 DNA reads TGTGCCAGCAGTACGGGACGGGCGGAGACCCAGTACTTC.

This sequence joins TRBV4-1 and TRBJ2-7, with 9 bases that match TRBD2. Germline CDR1 reads MGHRA; CDR2 reads YSYEKL. The CDR3 is 17 residues long. The junction had 10 bases not matched to a gene; V was cut back by 2 bases and J by 2 bases. The CDR3 nucleotides read TGCGCCAGCAGCCAATTATCCAGCGGGAGGCTCGCCTACGAGCAGTACTTC. Its protein product is CASSQLSSGRLAYEQYF.

This clone was observed a single time. The chain couples TRBV9 to TRBJ1-5, with a possible D match to TRBD1 (5 bases). Deletions cut 4 bases from V and 2 bases from J, with 13 bases between. CDR1 and CDR2 (germline): SGDLS, YYNGEE. The CDR3 runs 15 residues. This CDR3 reads CASSLRGLGNQPQHF. The DNA for the CDR3 is TGTGCCAGCAGCCTAAGGGGTCTGGGCAATCAGCCCCAGCATTTT.

This CDR3 is CASSHATVNTEAFF. CDR3 coding DNA: TGCGCCAGCAGCCACGCGACGGTAAACACTGAAGCTTTCTTT. The chain employs TRBV4-1 and TRBJ1-1, with D hard to call. The CDR3 extends over 14 amino acids. Trimming pared 3 bases from V and 2 bases from J, leaving 10 bases between. CDR1 and CDR2 from the germline V gene are MGHRA and YSYEKL.

The chain combines TRBV28 with TRBJ1-1; tentative D call: TRBD1 (6 bases). Germline assignment: CDR1 MDHEN and CDR2 SYDVKM. Trimming removed 8 bases from V and 5 bases from J, with 15 bases in between. The CDR3 has 13 residues. CDR3 nucleotide sequence: TGTGCCAGCCGGGGCAGGGGAATGACTGAAGCTTTCTTT. Encoded protein: CASRGRGMTEAFF.

This chain uses TRBV15 with TRBJ2-1; D is perhaps TRBD1 (6 bases). This CDR3 contains 15 residues. The germline V gene encodes CDR1 LNHNV and CDR2 YYDKDF (reference sequence). The germline V and J ends were trimmed by 1 base and 7 bases, with 14 bases remaining between them. The CDR3 sequence: CATSRGGQRSNEQFF. CDR3 nucleotides: TGTGCCACCAGCAGAGGTGGACAGAGGAGTAATGAGCAGTTCTTC.

The CDR3 sequence is CATTPDRGSIYEQYF. The CDR3 coding sequence is TGTGCCACCACCCCAGACAGGGGTAGTATCTACGAGCAGTACTTC. The chain has TRBV15 and TRBJ2-7; 8 bases align to TRBD1. CDR3 size: 15 residues. Germline lookup yields CDR1 LNHNV and CDR2 YYDKDF (reference sequence). V was clipped by 7 bases and J by 3 bases; unmatched bases: 11.

The J gene is TRBJ1-5, the V gene TRBV25-1; possible D gene TRBD1, 6 bases. V was shortened by 5 bases and J by 7 bases, with 12 bases between the two germline ends. Germline V gene sequence: CDR1 MGHDK, CDR2 SYGVNS. There are 13 residues in the CDR3. The CDR3 bases are TGTGCCAGCAGTTCAGGGGAGCGGCAGCCCCAGCATTTT. This translates into CASSSGERQPQHF.

V is TRBV5-1 and J is TRBJ2-7, with TRBD1 as a possible D gene (6 bases). Per the germline V gene, CDR1 is SGHRS and CDR2 is YFSETQ. This CDR3 has 14 residues. The germline V and J ends were trimmed by 1 base and 3 bases, with 11 bases remaining between them. CDR3: CASSLNLGGYEQYF. CDR3 bases: TGCGCCAGCAGCTTGAATTTAGGGGGCTACGAGCAGTACTTC. Full variable domain (outside the CDR3, taken from reference TRBV5-1 and TRBJ2-7): KAGVTQTPRYLIKTRGQQVTLSCSPISGHRSVSWYQQTPGQGLQFLFEYFSETQRNKGNFPGRFSGRQFSNSRSEMNVSTLELGDSALYLCASSLNLGGYEQYFGPGTRLTVT.

CDR3 region: CASSYPGANLREQFF. CDR3 in DNA: TGTGCCAGCAGTTATCCGGGGGCGAATCTTAGGGAGCAGTTCTTC. The chain couples TRBV6-5 to TRBJ2-1, with D perhaps assigned TRBD1 or TRBD2 (6 bases each). This CDR3 comprises 15 residues. Germline-derived CDR1 and CDR2 are MNHEY and SVGAGI. Between the trimmed V and J ends, which lost 3 bases and 10 bases, there was a span of 19 bases.

V gene TRBV11-3 combines with J gene TRBJ2-1; 8 nucleotides align to TRBD2. Trimming cost V 3 bases and J 9 bases; bases outside gene matches: 10. Germline CDR1 reads SGHNT; CDR2 reads YENEEA. The CDR3 runs 15 residues. The CDR3 reads CASSLRGDYWAEQFF. CDR3 DNA sequence: TGTGCCAGCAGCTTGCGGGGGGACTACTGGGCTGAGCAGTTCTTC.

The V call is TRBV12-5, the J call TRBJ2-1; D is possibly TRBD1 (5 bases). Germline V gene data show CDR1 as LGHNT and CDR2 as FRNRAP. V dropped 2 bases and J dropped 4 bases, with 21 bases sitting between them. The CDR3 covers 18 residues. The CDR3 nucleotides read TGTGCTAGTGGTTTGCCCTCCTCCGGAGACAAGGGGTACAATGAGCAGTTCTTC. It codes for CASGLPSSGDKGYNEQFF. Variable domain in full (rest from reference TRBV12-5 and TRBJ2-1): DARVTQTPRHKVTEMGQEVTMRCQPILGHNTVFWYRQTMMQGLELLAYFRNRAPLDDSGMPKDRFSAEMPDATLATLKIQPSEPRDSAVYFCASGLPSSGDKGYNEQFFGPGTRLTVL.

The chain combines TRBV29-1 with TRBJ2-7; D is ambiguous. V lost 1 base to trimming and J lost 2 bases, with 6 bases between them. This CDR3 region has 12 residues. Germline V gene lookup returns CDR1 SQVTM and CDR2 ANQGSEA. DNA of the CDR3: TGCAGCGTTGAAGCCGAGACCTACGAGCAGTACTTC. This gives the protein CSVEAETYEQYF.

The chain is built from TRBV2 and TRBJ2-2; unclear D gene. Trimming shortened V by 7 bases and J by 2 bases, and 5 bases separated the two germline ends. The germline CDR1 and CDR2 sequences are SNHLY and FYNNEI. This CDR3 region has 12 residues. CDR3 DNA sequence: TGTGCCAGCAATCATAACACCGGGGAGCTGTTTTTT. This sequence encodes CASNHNTGELFF. Full variable domain (rest looked up from reference TRBV2 and TRBJ2-2): EPEVTQTPSHQVTQMGQEVILRCVPISNHLYFYWYRQILGQKVEFLVSFYNNEISEKSEIFDDQFSVERPDGSNFTLKIRSTKLEDSAMYFCASNHNTGELFFGEGSRLTVL.

V usage is TRBV27 and J usage is TRBJ2-1, with 9 bases identical to TRBD2. Germline trimming cut 6 bases from V and 6 bases from J; bases unmatched to any gene: 9. This CDR3 is 15 amino acids long. The V gene's germline CDR1 is MNHEY and CDR2 SMNVEV (reference sequence). CDR3: CASSPLGSGSNEQFF. The CDR3 coding sequence is TGTGCCAGCAGCCCCTTAGGTAGCGGGAGCAATGAGCAGTTCTTC.

This sequence joins TRBV7-9 and TRBJ1-5, with D possibly being TRBD1 (5 bases). From germline, CDR1 is SEHNR and CDR2 FQNEAQ (reference sequence). The ends were cut back, 1 base at V and 5 bases at J, with 18 bases in the middle. CDR3 length: 17 residues. The CDR3 spells CASSLGGLGAVDQPQHF. The CDR3 DNA reads as TGTGCCAGCAGCTTAGGTGGGCTTGGGGCTGTCGATCAGCCCCAGCATTTT.